Listed here are 2 T cell receptor beta chains from one sample, sequenced in a study of OX40 agonist ivuxolimab in advanced cancers. Only in-frame clones appear in the TCRdb table, and some are missing; sequencing was by immunoSEQ multiplex PCR. Of about 100,000 clones listed, over 85% were seen once; the top ten hold just under 0.8%. This material consisted of CD4+ or CD8+ T cells sorted from blood, taken in a trial of the OX40 agonist ivuxolimab. These receptors were obtained from an adult with an advanced solid tumor such as melanoma, head and neck, liver or kidney cancer.

The genes are TRBV28 and TRBJ1-3, with unresolved D. Per the germline V gene, CDR1 is MDHEN and CDR2 is SYDVKM. Trimming pared 6 bases from V and 5 bases from J, leaving 17 bases between. The CDR3 length is 15 residues. This CDR3 reads CASSPTDGPRNTIYF. CDR3 nucleotide sequence: TGTGCCAGCAGCCCTACCGACGGGCCGAGAAACACCATATATTTT.

The J gene is TRBJ1-5, the V gene TRBV10-2, with D possibly matching TRBD1 (5 bases). CDR1 is WSHSY and CDR2 is SAAADI in the germline V gene. The CDR3 loop spans 13 amino acids. With 6 bases removed from V and 5 bases from J, the gap between germline ends came to 11 bases. CDR3: CASSQGRYQPQHF. The CDR3 region has the DNA TGCGCCAGCAGCCAGGGTAGGTATCAGCCCCAGCATTTT.